This T cell receptor beta chain was observed in a study of cytotoxic CD8 clonotypes in ibrutinib-treated CLL (dated by TCRdb to the early 2020s). Regarding the research as a whole: In this cohort, about 16 patients were treatment-naive and some 10 were relapsed/refractory, while some 18 had unmutated IGHV. Longitudinal samples were available for about 30% of the roughly 90 trial participants. Partial responses were observed in roughly 24 patients and complete responses in 2; after a median follow-up of 68 months, remission was maintained in 14 patients and progression was observed in some twelve. Cryopreserved peripheral blood mononuclear cells were collected at three points: before therapy, at response, and at either sustained remission or disease progression. Every remission and progressive disease sample was obtained while ibrutinib was still being received by the patients. Response samples were taken after a median of approximately 12 months on treatment, ranging from about 6 to 36 months. On average, each sample yielded around 250,000 productive templates and about 95,000 productive rearrangements.

Each clonotype received, on average, 10x coverage in deep resolution sequencing performed on a MiSeq, where the target depth lay between 1 in 1 million and 1 in 200,000 T cells. The immunoSEQ hsTCRB Kit was used to generate TCR beta libraries. The authors' pipeline ran thus. The data were analyzed with ImmunoSEQ Analyzer and ImmunoSEQ Data Assistant, and V, D and J gene assignments followed IMGT definitions. Clonality, which ranges from 0 to 1, was calculated as one minus the normalized Shannon entropy of productive rearrangement frequencies. Public clonotype analysis was restricted to overrepresented clonotypes comprising at least 0.05% of each patient's repertoire. Repertoires from 10 to 15 age-matched healthy donors in immuneACCESS were used as clonality controls. The immuneACCESS repertoire file appears here via TCRdb, limited to in-frame rearrangements. These files lack a portion of the clones; in checked studies, under half of the deficit traces to unresolved V genes, and the cause of the others is not known. The DNA gave D and trimming, while V, J and clone size come from that table. The sample table lists approximately 280,000 clones, roughly 76% of them with a count of one. Of the sample, roughly 6% falls within the top ten clones.

The paper's findings and limits, for the study overall: Sustained-remission and progressing patients did not have matched sampling times, and lymph node repertoires were not examined. Public clonotypes were rare and either contracted or stayed stable during treatment, and the rise in clonality at ibrutinib response reflected the expansion of private clonotypes. Baseline clonality was found to be higher than that of age-matched healthy donors and was strongly correlated with circulating CD8+ T-cell counts. At ibrutinib response clonality went up, during sustained remission it held steady, and at progression it dropped back toward baseline.

For this clone: The clone's antigen remains unknown. Base qualities are not recorded, but no much larger clone differs from it by a single base.

The time point tag for this specimen amounts to: progressive disease on ibrutinib. For TCR beta library preparation, approximately 2.2 micrograms of genomic DNA were isolated from cryopreserved PBMCs. Longitudinal blood samples from CLL patients on ibrutinib monotherapy were analyzed using high-throughput TCR beta sequencing. The patients took part in an open-label, single-center phase 2 trial of ibrutinib monotherapy. CDR1 and CDR2, looked up from the germline V gene, are MGHRA and YSYEKL. The CDR3 spans 15 residues, from the cysteine through the phenylalanine. Solely the CDR3 DNA is kept, with 45 bases framed from the first base. Germline trimming: 1 base from V, 1 base from J; junction bases outside gene matches: 3.

This sequence was found in a human donor with chronic lymphocytic leukemia. The source was PBMCs, collected at disease progression, from a patient treated with ibrutinib. The chain is assembled from TRBV4-1 and TRBJ2-7, and 8 junction bases match TRBD2. This receptor has the CDR3 CASSQGLALSYEQYF. The nucleotide sequence reads TGCGCCAGCAGCCAAGGACTAGCGCTTTCCTACGAGCAGTACTTC.